The rows below give T cell receptor beta chains drawn from one sample of a study of CD8 T cells in ankylosing spondylitis. MiXCR was run by TCRdb on the 5' RACE reads, yielding one entry per CDR3 protein. The profile shows roughly 350,000 distinct CDR3 sequences, approximately 8% of them singletons. The sequenced sample was blood, either unsorted or a sorted T cell fraction (not recorded which). These receptors originate from a male donor with ankylosing spondylitis. CDR3s include the opening cysteine and the closing phenylalanine or tryptophan. A D gene is named only where the DNA matches it firmly. A row's size may be missing; if present it is once, few, many or a size class.

v_call,d_call,j_call,clone_size,cdr3_aa,cdr3_nt
TRBV12-3/TRBV12-4,TRBD1,TRBJ1-6,NA,CASRTRDRGSYNSPLHF,TGTGCCAGCAGGACACGGGACAGGGGGTCCTATAATTCACCCCTCCACTTT
TRBV29-1,NA,TRBJ2-7,NA,CSVGDPADEQYF,TGCAGCGTTGGAGATCCCGCGGACGAGCAGTACTTC
TRBV18,TRBD2,TRBJ2-3,many,CASSGSGNTDTQYF,TGTGCCAGCTCAGGTAGCGGGAACACAGATACGCAGTATTTT
TRBV6-6,NA,TRBJ1-6,few,CASSYYSPLHF,TGTGCCAGCAGTTATTATTCACCCCTCCACTTT
TRBV7-2,NA,TRBJ2-3,NA,CASSPVGGRDTQYF,TGTGCCAGCAGCCCTGTGGGGGGCAGAGATACGCAGTATTTT
TRBV9,TRBD1,TRBJ2-7,NA,CASSPRQGHYEQYF,TGTGCCAGCAGCCCCAGACAGGGACACTACGAGCAGTACTTC
TRBV18,TRBD1,TRBJ1-5,few,CASSPGDRGRDQPQHF,TGTGCCAGCTCACCAGGAGACAGGGGAAGGGATCAGCCCCAGCATTTT
TRBV24-1,TRBD1,TRBJ2-5,few,CATSETGWETQYF,TGTGCCACCAGTGAGACAGGGTGGGAGACCCAGTACTTC
TRBV27,NA,TRBJ2-3,NA,CASSLSWELAGKDTQYF,TGTGCCAGCAGTTTATCGTGGGAACTAGCCGGTAAAGATACGCAGTATTTT
TRBV7-3,NA,TRBJ1-1,few,CASSLGPGDAFF,TGTGCCAGCAGCTTGGGACCAGGGGACGCTTTCTTT
TRBV27,TRBD1,TRBJ1-6,NA,CASKDRAWNSPLHF,TGTGCCAGCAAGGACAGGGCCTGGAATTCACCCCTCCACTTT
TRBV19,NA,TRBJ2-5,NA,CASTRGPRGETQYF,TGTGCCTCCACCCGGGGACCGCGGGGCGAGACCCAGTACTTC
TRBV24-1,TRBD2,TRBJ2-1,NA,CASPPSGSYNNEQFF,TGTGCCTCCCCTCCTAGCGGGAGCTACAACAATGAGCAGTTCTTC